This T cell receptor beta chain comes out of a study of control samples from healthy donors and cancer patients. The protocol was immunoSEQ multiplex PCR, while the TCRdb copy is restricted to in-frame clones and leaves out a portion. The repertoire holds about 85,000 clones, with nearly 90% as singletons. Per the germline V gene, CDR1 is KGHSH and CDR2 is LQKENI. V shed 2 bases and J shed 2 bases, with 4 bases lying between them. This CDR3 region has 14 residues. This receptor was identified in a man aged 50 to 60 in good health. The sequencing input was blood. This chain uses TRBV18 with TRBJ1-6; D gene ambiguous. The CDR3 DNA follows: TGTGCCAGCTCACCAGGAGCCTATAATTCACCCCTCCACTTT. This encodes CASSPGAYNSPLHF.